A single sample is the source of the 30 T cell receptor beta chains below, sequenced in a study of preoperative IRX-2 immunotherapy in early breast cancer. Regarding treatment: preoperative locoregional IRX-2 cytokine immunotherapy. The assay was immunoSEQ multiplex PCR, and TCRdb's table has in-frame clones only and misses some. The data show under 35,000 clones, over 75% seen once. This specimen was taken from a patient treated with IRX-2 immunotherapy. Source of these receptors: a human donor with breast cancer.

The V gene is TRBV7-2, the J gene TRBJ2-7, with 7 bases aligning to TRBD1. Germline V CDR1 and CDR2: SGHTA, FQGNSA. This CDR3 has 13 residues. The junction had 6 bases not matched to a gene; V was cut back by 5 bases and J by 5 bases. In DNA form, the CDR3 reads TGTGCCAGCAGCCTGACAGGGTTGGACGAGCAGTACTTC. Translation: CASSLTGLDEQYF.

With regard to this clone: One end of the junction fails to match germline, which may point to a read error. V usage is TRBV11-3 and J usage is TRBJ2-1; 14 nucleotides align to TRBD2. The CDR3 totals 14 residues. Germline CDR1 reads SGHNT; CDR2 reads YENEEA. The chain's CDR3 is CASSQTGTSGSLVF. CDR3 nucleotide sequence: TGTGCCAGCAGCCAAACCGGGACTAGCGGGAGTTTGGTCTTC.

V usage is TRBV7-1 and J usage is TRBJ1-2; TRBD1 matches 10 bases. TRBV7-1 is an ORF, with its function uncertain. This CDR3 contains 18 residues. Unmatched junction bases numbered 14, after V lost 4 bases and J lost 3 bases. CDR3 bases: TGTGCCAGCAGCTTTAGGACAGGGGGATATTACGGGCACTATGGCTACACCTTC. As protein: CASSFRTGGYYGHYGYTF.

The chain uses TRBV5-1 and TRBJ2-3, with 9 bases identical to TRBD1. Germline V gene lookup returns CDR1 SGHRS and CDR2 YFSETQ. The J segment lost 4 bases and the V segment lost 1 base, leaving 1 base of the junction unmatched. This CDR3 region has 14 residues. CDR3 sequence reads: CASSLRTGADTQYF. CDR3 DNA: TGCGCCAGCAGCTTGCGGACAGGGGCAGATACGCAGTATTTT.

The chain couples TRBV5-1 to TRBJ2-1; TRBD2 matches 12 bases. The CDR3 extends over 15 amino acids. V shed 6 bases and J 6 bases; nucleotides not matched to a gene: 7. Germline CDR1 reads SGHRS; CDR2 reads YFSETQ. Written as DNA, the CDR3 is TGCGCCAGCACCCTCGGACTAGCGGGAACCAATGAGCAGTTCTTC. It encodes CASTLGLAGTNEQFF.

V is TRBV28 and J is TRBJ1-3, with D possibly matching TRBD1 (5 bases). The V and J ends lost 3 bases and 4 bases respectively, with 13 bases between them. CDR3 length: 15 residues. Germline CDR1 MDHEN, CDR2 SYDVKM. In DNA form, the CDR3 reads TGTGCCAGCAGTTTCGCCCAGGGCGCCGGAAACACCATATATTTT. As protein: CASSFAQGAGNTIYF.

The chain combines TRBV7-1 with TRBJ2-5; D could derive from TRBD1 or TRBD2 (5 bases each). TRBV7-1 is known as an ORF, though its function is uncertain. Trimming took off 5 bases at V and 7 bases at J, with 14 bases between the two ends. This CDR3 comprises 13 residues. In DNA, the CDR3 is TGTGCCAGCAGCGGGGGAGCCGAGGGGACCCAGTACTTC. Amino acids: CASSGGAEGTQYF.

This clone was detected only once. CDR3 residues: CASSLGLASTLEYF. The CDR3, as DNA: TGTGCCAGCAGCCTGGGGCTAGCGTCAACTCTCGAGTATTTT. This chain joins TRBV11-3 and TRBJ2-3; D is perhaps TRBD2 (6 bases). Trimming took 5 bases from V and 13 from J, leaving 22 bases between them. CDR1 and CDR2 from the germline V gene are SGHNT and YENEEA. This CDR3 region has 14 residues.

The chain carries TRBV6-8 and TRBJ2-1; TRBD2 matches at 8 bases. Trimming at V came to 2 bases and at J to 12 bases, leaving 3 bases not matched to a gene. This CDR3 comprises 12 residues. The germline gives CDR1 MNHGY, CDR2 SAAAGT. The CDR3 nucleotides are TGTGCCAGCAGTTACCTTGCGGGAGGGCAGTTCTTC. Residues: CASSYLAGGQFF.

The CDR3 DNA is TGCGCCAGCAGCCAAATGCGGGAGGGCAACAATGAGCAGTTCTTC. Residues: CASSQMREGNNEQFF. The V and J genes are TRBV23-1 and TRBJ2-1; 9 bases align to TRBD2. TRBV23-1 is an ORF, with its function uncertain. CDR3 length equals 15 residues. V dropped 6 bases and J dropped 5; count of bases not matched to a gene: 8.

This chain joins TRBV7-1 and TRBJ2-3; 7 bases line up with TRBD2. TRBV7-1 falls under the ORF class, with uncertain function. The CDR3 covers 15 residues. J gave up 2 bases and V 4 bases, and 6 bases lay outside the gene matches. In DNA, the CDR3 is TGTGCCAGCAGCTTGGGTGCGGGAGACACAGATACGCAGTATTTT. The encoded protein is CASSLGAGDTDTQYF.

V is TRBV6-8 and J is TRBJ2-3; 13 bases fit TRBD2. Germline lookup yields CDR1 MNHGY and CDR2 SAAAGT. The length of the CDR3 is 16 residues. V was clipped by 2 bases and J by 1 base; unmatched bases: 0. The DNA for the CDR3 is TGTGCCAGCAGTTACGGACTAGCGGGAGGCACAGATACGCAGTATTTT. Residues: CASSYGLAGGTDTQYF.

CDR3 sequence (DNA): TGTGCCAGTACCGCTAACAGGGCTGGCGGGGAGCTGTTTTTT. Amino acid sequence: CASTANRAGGELFF. This chain connects TRBV19 to TRBJ2-2, with D maybe TRBD1 (6 bases). The V and J ends lost 7 bases and 7 bases respectively, with 16 bases between them. The germline V gene has CDR1 LNHDA and CDR2 SQIVND (reference sequence). CDR3 length: 14 amino acids.

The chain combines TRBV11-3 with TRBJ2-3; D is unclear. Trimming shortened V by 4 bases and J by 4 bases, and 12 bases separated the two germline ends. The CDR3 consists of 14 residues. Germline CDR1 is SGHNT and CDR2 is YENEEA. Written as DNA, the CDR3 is TGTGCCAGCAGCTCCGAAGGGTCCGCAGATACGCAGTATTTT. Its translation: CASSSEGSADTQYF.

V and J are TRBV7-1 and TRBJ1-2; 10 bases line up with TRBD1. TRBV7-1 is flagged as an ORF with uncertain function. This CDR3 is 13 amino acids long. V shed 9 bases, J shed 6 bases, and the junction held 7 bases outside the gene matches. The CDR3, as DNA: TGTGCCAGAGCCTGGACAGGGGGAGATGGCTACACCTTC. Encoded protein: CARAWTGGDGYTF.

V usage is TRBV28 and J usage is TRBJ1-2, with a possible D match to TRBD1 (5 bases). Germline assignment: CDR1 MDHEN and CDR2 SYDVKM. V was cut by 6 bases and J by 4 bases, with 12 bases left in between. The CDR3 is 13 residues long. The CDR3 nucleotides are TGTGCCAGCAGCCTAACGGGACCCTATGGCTACACCTTC. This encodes CASSLTGPYGYTF.

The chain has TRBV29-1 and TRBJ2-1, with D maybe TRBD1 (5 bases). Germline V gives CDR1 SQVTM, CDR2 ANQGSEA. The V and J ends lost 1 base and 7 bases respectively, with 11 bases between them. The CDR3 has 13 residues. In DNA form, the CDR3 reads TGCAGCGTTGAAGGCCTTGACAGTAATGAGCAGTTCTTC. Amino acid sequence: CSVEGLDSNEQFF.

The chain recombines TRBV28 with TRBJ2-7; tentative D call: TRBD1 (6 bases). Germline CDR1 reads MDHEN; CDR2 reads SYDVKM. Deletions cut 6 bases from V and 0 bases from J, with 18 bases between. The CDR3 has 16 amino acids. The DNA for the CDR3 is TGTGCCAGCAGATACGCTTCCGGGACATCCTCCTACGAGCAGTACTTC. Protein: CASRYASGTSSYEQYF.

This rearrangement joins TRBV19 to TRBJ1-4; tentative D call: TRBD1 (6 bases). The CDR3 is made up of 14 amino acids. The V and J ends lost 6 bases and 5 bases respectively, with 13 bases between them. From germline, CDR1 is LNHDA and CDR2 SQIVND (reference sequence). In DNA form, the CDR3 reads TGTGCCAGTAGCCCGGACAGAGGGAATGAAAAACTGTTTTTT. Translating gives CASSPDRGNEKLFF.

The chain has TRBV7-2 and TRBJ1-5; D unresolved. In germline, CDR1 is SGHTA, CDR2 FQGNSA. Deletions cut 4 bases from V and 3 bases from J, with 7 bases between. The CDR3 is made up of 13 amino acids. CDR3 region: CASSSTYNQPQHF. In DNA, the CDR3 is TGTGCCAGCAGCTCGACCTACAATCAGCCCCAGCATTTT. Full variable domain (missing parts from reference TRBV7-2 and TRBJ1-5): GAGVSQSPSNKVTEKGKDVELRCDPISGHTALYWYRQSLGQGLEFLIYFQGNSAPDKSGLPSDRFSAERTGGSVSTLTIQRTQQEDSAVYLCASSSTYNQPQHFGDGTRLSIL.

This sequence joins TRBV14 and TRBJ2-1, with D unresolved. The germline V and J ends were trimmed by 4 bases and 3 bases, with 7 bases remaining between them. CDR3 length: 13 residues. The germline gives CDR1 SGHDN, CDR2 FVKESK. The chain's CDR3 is CASSLGIYNEQFF. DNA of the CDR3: TGTGCCAGCAGCCTAGGGATCTACAATGAGCAGTTCTTC.

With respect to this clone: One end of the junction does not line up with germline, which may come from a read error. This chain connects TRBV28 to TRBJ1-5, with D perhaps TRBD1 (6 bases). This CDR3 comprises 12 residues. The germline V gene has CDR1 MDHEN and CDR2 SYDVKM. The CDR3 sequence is CASTAGDQPQHF. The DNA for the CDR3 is TGTGCGAGCACGGCAGGGGACCAGCCCCAGCATTTT.

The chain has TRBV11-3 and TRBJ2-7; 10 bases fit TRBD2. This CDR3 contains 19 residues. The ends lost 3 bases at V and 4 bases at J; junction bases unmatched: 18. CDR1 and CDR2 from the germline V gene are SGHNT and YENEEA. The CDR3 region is CASSLSELGLAEGRYEQYF. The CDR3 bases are TGTGCCAGCAGCTTGAGCGAGCTCGGACTAGCGGAGGGCCGATACGAGCAGTACTTC.

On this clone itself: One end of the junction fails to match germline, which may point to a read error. CDR3 bases: TGTGCCAGCAGCTTGTCCAGGGACTCCAACAATGAGCAGTTCTTC. It translates to CASSLSRDSNNEQFF. This sequence joins TRBV11-3 and TRBJ2-1; a possible D gene is TRBD2 (6 bases). The CDR3 spans 15 residues. The germline CDR1 and CDR2 sequences are SGHNT and YENEEA. Full variable domain (outside the CDR3, taken from reference TRBV11-3 and TRBJ2-1): EAGVVQSPRYKIIEKKQPVAFWCNPISGHNTLYWYLQNLGQGPELLIRYENEEAVDDSQLPKDRFSAERLKGVDSTLKIQPAELGDSAVYLCASSLSRDSNNEQFFGPGTRLTVL.

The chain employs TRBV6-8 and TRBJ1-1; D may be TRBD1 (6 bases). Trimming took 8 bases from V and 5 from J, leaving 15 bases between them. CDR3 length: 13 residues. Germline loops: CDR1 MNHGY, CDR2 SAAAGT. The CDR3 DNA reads TGTGCCAGCGGTGGGGGGCGAACGACTGAAGCTTTCTTT. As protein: CASGGGRTTEAFF.

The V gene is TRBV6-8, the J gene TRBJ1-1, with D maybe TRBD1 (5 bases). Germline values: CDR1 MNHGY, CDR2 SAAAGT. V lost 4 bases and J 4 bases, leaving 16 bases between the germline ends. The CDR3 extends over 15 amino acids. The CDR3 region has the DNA TGTGCCAGCAGTTCTAACAGCGGGGGAGGCACTGAAGCTTTCTTT. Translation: CASSSNSGGGTEAFF.

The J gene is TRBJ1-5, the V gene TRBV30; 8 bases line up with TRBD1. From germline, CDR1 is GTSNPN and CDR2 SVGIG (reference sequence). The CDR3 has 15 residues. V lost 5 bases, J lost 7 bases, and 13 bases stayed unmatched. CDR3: CAWGWAQGARQPQHF. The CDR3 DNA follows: TGTGCCTGGGGCTGGGCCCAGGGGGCTCGGCAGCCCCAGCATTTT.

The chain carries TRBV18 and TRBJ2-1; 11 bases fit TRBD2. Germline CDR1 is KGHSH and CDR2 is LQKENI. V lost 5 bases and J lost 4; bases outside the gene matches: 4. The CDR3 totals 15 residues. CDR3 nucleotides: TGTGCCAGCTCAGAACTAGCGGGGGAATACAATGAGCAGTTCTTC. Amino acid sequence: CASSELAGEYNEQFF.

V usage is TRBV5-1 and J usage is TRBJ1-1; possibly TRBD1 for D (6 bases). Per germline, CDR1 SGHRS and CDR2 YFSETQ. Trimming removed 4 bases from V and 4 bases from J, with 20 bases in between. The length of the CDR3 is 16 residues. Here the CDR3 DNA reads TGCGCCAGCAGCCGATCACCACAGGGCGAGGGCACTGAAGCTTTCTTT. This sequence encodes CASSRSPQGEGTEAFF.

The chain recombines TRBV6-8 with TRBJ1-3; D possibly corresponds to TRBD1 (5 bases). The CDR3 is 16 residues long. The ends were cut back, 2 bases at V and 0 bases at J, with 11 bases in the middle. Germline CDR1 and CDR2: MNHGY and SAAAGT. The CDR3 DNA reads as TGTGCCAGCAGTTACGGGGCCGGAAGCTCTGGAAACACCATATATTTT. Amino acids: CASSYGAGSSGNTIYF.